This TCR beta chain derives from a study of cytomegalovirus exposure and HLA in healthy donors. Study-level results: Immune exposure was documented only through CMV serostatus.

Both 60 Vbeta primers and 13 Jbeta primers went into the PCR. This table comes from immunoSEQ multiplex PCR, and its TCRdb copy is limited to in-frame clones, with some not included. The sample records around 100,000 clones, approximately 71% being singletons. Notes on this clone: No antigen is known for it. Sequence at one end of the junction differs from germline and may be a read error.

The CDR3 has 14 amino acids. Germline lookup yields CDR1 LGHNT and CDR2 FRNRAP. The chain couples TRBV12-5 to TRBJ2-3, with 10 bases lining up with TRBD2. The TCR comes from a male donor in good health and CMV-seropositive. The sample comprised PBMCs. The CDR3 sequence is CASGIAGGLNTQYF. The CDR3 DNA sequence: TGTGCTAGTGGCATAGCGGGAGGATTGAATACCCAGTATTTT.